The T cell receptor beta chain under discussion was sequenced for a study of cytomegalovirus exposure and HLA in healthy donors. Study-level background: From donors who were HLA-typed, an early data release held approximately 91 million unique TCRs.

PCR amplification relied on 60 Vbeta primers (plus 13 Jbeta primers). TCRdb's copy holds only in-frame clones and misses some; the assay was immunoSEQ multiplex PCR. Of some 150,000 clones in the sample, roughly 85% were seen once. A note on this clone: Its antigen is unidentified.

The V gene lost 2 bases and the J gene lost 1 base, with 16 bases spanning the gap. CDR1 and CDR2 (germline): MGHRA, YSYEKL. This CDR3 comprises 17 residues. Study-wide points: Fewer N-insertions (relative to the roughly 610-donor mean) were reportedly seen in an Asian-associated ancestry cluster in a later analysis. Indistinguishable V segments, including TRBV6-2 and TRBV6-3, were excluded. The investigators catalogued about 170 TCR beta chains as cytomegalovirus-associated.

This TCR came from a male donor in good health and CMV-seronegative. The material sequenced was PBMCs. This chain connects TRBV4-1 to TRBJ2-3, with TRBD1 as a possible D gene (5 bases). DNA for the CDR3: TGCGCCAGCAGCCAACTCAAAATCAGGGATGGCACAGATACGCAGTATTTT. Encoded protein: CASSQLKIRDGTDTQYF.